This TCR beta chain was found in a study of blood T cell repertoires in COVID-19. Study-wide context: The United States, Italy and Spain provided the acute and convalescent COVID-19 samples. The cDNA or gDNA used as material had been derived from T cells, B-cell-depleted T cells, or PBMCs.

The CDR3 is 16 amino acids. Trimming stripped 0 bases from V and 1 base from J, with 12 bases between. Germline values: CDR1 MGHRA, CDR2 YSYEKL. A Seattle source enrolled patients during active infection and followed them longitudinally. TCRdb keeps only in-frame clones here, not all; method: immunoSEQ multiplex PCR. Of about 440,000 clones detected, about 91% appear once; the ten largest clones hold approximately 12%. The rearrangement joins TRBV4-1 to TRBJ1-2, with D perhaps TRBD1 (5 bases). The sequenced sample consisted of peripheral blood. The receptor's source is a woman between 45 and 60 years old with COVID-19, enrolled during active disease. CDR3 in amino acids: CASSQERSQGNYGYTF. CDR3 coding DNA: TGCGCCAGCAGCCAAGAACGTAGTCAGGGTAACTATGGCTACACCTTC.